The text below deals with one T cell receptor beta chain. The data stem from a study of OX40 agonist ivuxolimab in advanced cancers. This CDR3 region has 13 residues. Per germline, CDR1 SGHAT and CDR2 FQNNGV. V was cut by 11 bases and J by 5 bases, with 18 bases left in between. Clones were read by immunoSEQ multiplex PCR, and TCRdb kept only the in-frame ones, dropping some. The table shows about 83,000 clones, with 85% occurring only once. The gene calls are TRBV11-2 and TRBJ2-5; tentative D call: TRBD1 (7 bases). The clonotype originates from an adult with an advanced solid tumor such as melanoma, head and neck, liver or kidney cancer. This material consisted of CD4+ or CD8+ T cells sorted from blood, taken in a trial of the OX40 agonist ivuxolimab. CDR3 protein: CAGAGGRGETQYF. For the CDR3, the DNA is TGTGCCGGGGCAGGGGGGCGCGGGGAGACCCAGTACTTC.